Reported below is one T cell receptor (beta chain). Its matching antigen is unknown. This CDR3 is 14 amino acids long. V was clipped by 1 base and J by 7 bases, with 14 bases between them. This sample was taken from a study of T-cell memory formation after mild COVID-19. Study results and limitations: Cross-reactive memory seemingly joined, as some responding clones were found in pre-infection memory. Shrinking CD4+ clones resided mostly in CM and EM, and CD8+ ones in EMRA.

TCRdb redid the calling of the 5' RACE reads with MiXCR, one entry per CDR3 protein. The sample lists 470,000 or so distinct CDR3 sequences, roughly 25% seen once, with approximately 13% in the top ten. The sample was PBMCs or a T cell subset sorted from them (not recorded which). The receptor comes from an adult woman who had mild COVID-19 (a few samples of this study predate the infection). Cell type and time point are not known. This chain joins TRBV12-3 or TRBV12-4 and TRBJ2-7; D is possibly TRBD2 (6 bases). CDR3 sequence: CASSLVQGGGEQYF. The DNA of the CDR3 is TGTGCCAGCAGTTTAGTGCAGGGAGGAGGGGAGCAGTACTTC.